These T cell receptor beta chains were read from a single sample in a study of patients and donors after allogeneic stem cell transplantation. TCRdb reprocessed the RT-PCR reads via MiXCR and lists one record per CDR3 protein. The repertoire holds 150,000 to 200,000 distinct CDR3 sequences, with more than 20% as singletons. Sequenced sample: blood, either unsorted or a sorted T cell fraction (not recorded which). The receptors were gathered from a human donor who was either an allogeneic HSCT recipient or a stem cell or donor lymphocyte infusion donor (not recorded which). It is not recorded whose cells these are; they may come from a transplant donor. The CDR3 runs from the conserved cysteine through the conserved F or W. A D gene is named only where the DNA matches it firmly. The size of a clone is reported for some rows only, either as once, few or many, or as a class for expanded clones.

TRBD2 . TRBJ2-2 TRBV27 CASSPGLAGGPVTGELFF TGTGCCAGCAGCCCAGGATTAGCGGGAGGGCCGGTCACCGGGGAGCTGTTTTTT
TRBD2 . TRBJ2-2 TRBV5-1 CASSFLGTSSYQSGELFF TGCGCCAGCAGCTTTTTGGGGACTAGCAGTTATCAGAGCGGGGAGCTGTTTTTT
TRBD1 few TRBJ1-3 TRBV10-3 CAISGGQAKENTIYF TGTGCCATCAGTGGGGGACAGGCCAAAGAAAACACCATATATTTT
TRBD1 few TRBJ1-2 TRBV24-1 CATKDRDYGYTF TGTGCCACCAAGGACAGGGACTATGGCTACACCTTC
. few TRBJ2-3 TRBV5-1 CASSFKFSLSGTDTQYF TGCGCCAGCAGCTTTAAGTTTTCGCTATCTGGCACAGATACGCAGTATTTT
. . TRBJ2-7 TRBV5-1 CASSPTYEQYF TGCGCCAGCAGCCCCACTTACGAGCAGTACTTC
. . TRBJ2-5 TRBV29-1 CSVEDPGADAPQETQYF TGCAGCGTTGAAGACCCCGGGGCCGACGCGCCTCAAGAGACCCAGTACTTC
TRBD1 . TRBJ2-7 TRBV11-3 CASSSRVRTGSSYEQYF TGTGCCAGCAGCTCCCGGGTGCGGACAGGGAGCTCCTACGAGCAGTACTTC
TRBD2 few TRBJ2-3 TRBV5-6 CASSFSGGAPDTQYF TGTGCCAGCAGCTTCAGCGGGGGGGCCCCAGATACGCAGTATTTT
TRBD1 once TRBJ2-1 TRBV25-1 CASTLGQGRNNEQFF TGTGCCAGCACCTTAGGACAGGGGAGAAACAATGAGCAGTTCTTC
TRBD1 . TRBJ2-7 TRBV7-9 CASSLVPYRDRDEQYF TGTGCCAGCAGCTTAGTGCCCTACCGGGACAGGGACGAGCAGTACTTC
. few TRBJ1-1 TRBV20-1 CSAWGGHPNTEAFF TGCAGTGCTTGGGGGGGACACCCAAACACTGAAGCTTTCTTT
. . TRBJ1-4 TRBV15 CATSRGSANEKLFF TGTGCCACCAGCAGAGGCAGCGCGAATGAAAAACTGTTTTTT
. . TRBJ2-7 TRBV20-1 CSAGLTYEQYF TGCAGTGCTGGGCTTACCTACGAGCAGTACTTC
TRBD2 . TRBJ2-1 TRBV20-1 CSASGTNPSYNEQFF TGCAGTGCTAGCGGGACTAACCCCTCCTACAATGAGCAGTTCTTC
. . TRBJ1-5 TRBV9 CASSAQGEYNQPQHF TGTGCCAGCAGCGCCCAAGGGGAGTACAATCAGCCCCAGCATTTT
. few TRBJ2-1 TRBV5-1 CASSLDMNEQFF TGCGCCAGCAGCCTTGACATGAATGAGCAGTTCTTC
. . TRBJ2-1 TRBV12-3/TRBV12-4 CASSFASYNEQFF TGTGCCAGCAGTTTTGCCTCCTACAATGAGCAGTTCTTC
. few TRBJ2-7 TRBV13 CASSLRVTWDSSYEQYF TGTGCCAGCAGCTTACGGGTTACGTGGGATAGCTCCTACGAGCAGTACTTC
. few TRBJ2-1 TRBV24-1 CATSASTDYNEQFF TGTGCCACCAGTGCGTCGACCGACTACAATGAGCAGTTCTTC
TRBD2 . TRBJ2-1 TRBV10-3 CAISELGLAGVDNEQFF TGTGCCATCAGTGAGTTAGGACTAGCGGGAGTAGACAATGAGCAGTTCTTC
. . TRBJ2-3 TRBV5-1 CASSLAVAGTDTQYF TGCGCCAGCAGCTTGGCCGTAGCAGGCACAGATACGCAGTATTTT
. . TRBJ2-3 TRBV15 CATSRGGDSIDTQYF TGTGCCACCAGCAGAGGAGGGGACTCGATAGATACGCAGTATTTT
. . TRBJ1-5 TRBV20-1 CSARDLTQGGQPQHF TGCAGTGCTAGAGATTTAACGCAGGGCGGGCAGCCCCAGCATTTT
. . TRBJ2-7 TRBV20-1 CSAWGMGVDEQYF TGCAGTGCTTGGGGGATGGGGGTGGACGAGCAGTACTTC
. . TRBJ1-1 TRBV5-1 CASSPDLVNTEAFF TGCGCCAGCAGCCCGGATCTGGTGAACACTGAAGCTTTCTTT
. . TRBJ1-6 TRBV21-1 CASSKQDSRSPLHF TGTGCCAGCAGCAAACAGGACAGTCGTTCACCCCTCCACTTT
. few TRBJ2-1 TRBV12-3/TRBV12-4 CASSFLVYNEQFF TGTGCCAGCAGTTTTCTGGTCTACAATGAGCAGTTCTTC
TRBD1 few TRBJ1-2 TRBV24-1 CATSAIDRDGYTF TGTGCCACCAGCGCAATCGACAGGGATGGCTACACCTTC
TRBD1 few TRBJ1-1 TRBV7-6 CASRGQERAEAFF TGTGCCAGCAGAGGACAGGAGCGCGCTGAAGCTTTCTTT
. . TRBJ1-4 TRBV4-1 CASSQGQIATNEKLFF TGCGCCAGCAGCCAAGGCCAGATAGCAACTAATGAAAAACTGTTTTTT
. few TRBJ2-7 TRBV29-1 CSVDGAGNSYEQYF TGCAGCGTTGATGGTGCGGGAAACTCCTACGAGCAGTACTTC
. few TRBJ1-3 TRBV2 CASLAAAGKGLGNTIYF TGTGCCAGCTTGGCTGCGGCAGGGAAGGGGCTTGGAAACACCATATATTTT
. . TRBJ1-1 TRBV29-1 CSVTVMGTEAFF TGCAGCGTTACAGTGATGGGCACTGAAGCTTTCTTT
. . TRBJ2-2 TRBV5-1 CASSFRDTRGTGELFF TGCGCCAGCAGCTTCCGGGACACCCGGGGCACCGGGGAGCTGTTTTTT
. many TRBJ1-2 TRBV5-1 CASSWPDSHYGYTF TGCGCCAGCAGCTGGCCCGACAGCCACTATGGCTACACCTTC
. few TRBJ1-5 TRBV10-3 CAISESRAGNQPQHF TGTGCCATCAGTGAGTCGAGGGCGGGGAATCAGCCCCAGCATTTT
. . TRBJ2-2 TRBV20-1 CSAPRVGETGELFF TGCAGTGCCCCGAGGGTAGGGGAGACCGGGGAGCTGTTTTTT
. few TRBJ1-5 TRBV7-6 CASSLLGSISNQPQHF TGTGCCAGCAGCTTACTGGGTTCTATTAGCAATCAGCCCCAGCATTTT
. few TRBJ2-4 TRBV5-1 CASSLVFSDWNF TGCGCCAGCAGCTTGGTCTTCAGTGATTGGAACTTC
. . TRBJ2-7 TRBV5-6 CASSITTGEGYF TGTGCCAGCAGCATAACGACAGGGGAGGGGTACTTC
TRBD1 many TRBJ1-5 TRBV20-1 CSALDRVAGQPQHF TGCAGTGCCCTAGACAGGGTTGCTGGTCAGCCCCAGCATTTT
. many TRBJ1-2 TRBV12-3/TRBV12-4 CASSRGVGANYGYTF TGTGCCAGCAGTAGAGGGGTAGGAGCTAACTATGGCTACACCTTC
. . TRBJ2-3 TRBV25-1 CASSELGPRAAEADTQYF TGTGCCAGCAGTGAATTGGGGCCAAGGGCGGCGGAGGCAGATACGCAGTATTTT
. once TRBJ2-1 TRBV10-3 CAISGGAGGSYNEQFF TGTGCCATCAGTGGGGGGGCTGGGGGCTCCTACAATGAGCAGTTCTTC
. . TRBJ2-1 TRBV4-1 CASSLGPSTYNEQFF TGCGCCAGCAGCCTCGGCCCCTCAACCTACAATGAGCAGTTCTTC
. . TRBJ2-1 TRBV10-3 CAISGAGGASSYNEQFF TGTGCCATCAGTGGGGCCGGGGGCGCGAGCTCCTACAATGAGCAGTTCTTC
TRBD1 . TRBJ2-3 TRBV20-1 CSARTGGPDTQYF TGCAGTGCTAGGACAGGGGGTCCAGATACGCAGTATTTT
TRBD1 . TRBJ2-3 TRBV10-3 CAISVGTGTDTQYF TGTGCCATCAGTGTCGGGACAGGGACAGATACGCAGTATTTT
. . TRBJ2-1 TRBV6-2/TRBV6-3 CASSYLAPDEQFF TGTGCCAGCAGCTACTTGGCGCCAGATGAGCAGTTCTTC
TRBD2 . TRBJ2-3 TRBV20-1 CSASLAGTSTDTQYF TGCAGTGCTAGCCTAGCGGGGACTAGCACAGATACGCAGTATTTT
. . TRBJ2-1 TRBV5-1 CASSFPADYNEQFF TGCGCCAGCAGCTTTCCGGCAGACTACAATGAGCAGTTCTTC
. many TRBJ1-1 TRBV3-1 CASSPRGGFEAFF TGTGCCAGCAGCCCACGGGGGGGGTTTGAAGCTTTCTTT
. . TRBJ1-1 TRBV5-1 CASSPVGTSKWGTEAFF TGCGCCAGCAGCCCTGTAGGGACGTCCAAATGGGGCACTGAAGCTTTCTTT
. . TRBJ1-5 TRBV27 CASSPHGGGNQPQHF TGTGCCAGCAGTCCCCACGGGGGTGGCAATCAGCCCCAGCATTTT
TRBD2 . TRBJ2-7 TRBV5-1 CASSLVPGLASQAEQYF TGCGCCAGCAGCTTAGTACCCGGACTAGCGAGTCAAGCAGAGCAGTACTTC